Listed here is a single TCR beta chain. Primers for the PCR totalled 60 Vbeta and 13 Jbeta. The data were produced by immunoSEQ multiplex PCR, yet TCRdb's version contains in-frame clones alone and is incomplete. The table lists about 200,000 clones, about 76% of them singletons. This entry comes from a study of cytomegalovirus exposure and HLA in healthy donors. The CDR3 has 15 amino acids. Trimming at V came to 4 bases and at J to 6 bases, leaving 5 bases not matched to a gene. Germline V gives CDR1 MNHNY, CDR2 SVGAGI (reference sequence). What was sequenced was PBMCs. This receptor was identified in a woman in her forties or fifties in good health and CMV-seronegative. J is TRBJ2-4 and V is TRBV6-6; 11 nucleotides agree with TRBD2. The CDR3 region has the DNA TGTGCCAGCAGTTCGTATAGCGGGGGGGCAAACATTCAGTACTTC. The encoded protein is CASSSYSGGANIQYF.